The present T cell receptor (beta chain) was sequenced within a study of T-cell reconstitution after alpha-beta-depleted transplantation in children. This clonotype occurred a few times. Per germline, CDR1 LGHDT and CDR2 YNNKEL (reference sequence). V gave up 1 base and J gave up 2 bases; unmatched junction bases: 2. The CDR3 has 14 residues. Unique molecular identifiers tagged the TCRbeta library. TCRdb recomputed calls from the PCR reads with MiXCR, one row per CDR3 protein. The data hold around 380,000 distinct CDR3 sequences, with approximately 11% observed a single time. The clonotype originates from a human donor who donated a stem cell graft to a child with acute myeloid leukemia. This specimen consisted of PBMCs from the stem cell graft donor, obtained from the stem cell graft. The chain carries TRBV3-1 and TRBJ2-7; TRBD2 agrees at 7 bases. In nucleotides, the CDR3 is TGTGCCAGCAGCCAAGGACGGGGGGCCTACGAGCAGTACTTC. Residues: CASSQGRGAYEQYF.